Shown below are 29 T cell receptor beta chains from a single sample sequenced in a study of control samples from healthy donors and cancer patients. The data were produced by immunoSEQ multiplex PCR, yet TCRdb's version contains in-frame clones alone and is incomplete. Among 90,000 to 130,000 clones listed, approximately 82% were seen once. Sequencing input: blood. These receptors were collected from a man aged 18 to 30 in good health.

The chain couples TRBV6-5 to TRBJ2-2, with 8 nucleotides matching TRBD2. The CDR3 spans 15 residues. The J segment lost 0 bases and the V segment lost 10 bases, leaving 7 bases of the junction unmatched. Germline V gene data show CDR1 as MNHEY and CDR2 as SVGAGI. In DNA form, the CDR3 reads TGTGCCACCCGAATAGCGGGGACGAACACCGGGGAGCTGTTTTTT. Residues: CATRIAGTNTGELFF.

This clone was recorded a few times. V is TRBV5-1 and J is TRBJ1-6; 10 nucleotides line up with TRBD1. The CDR3 is 14 residues long. The V gene's germline CDR1 is SGHRS and CDR2 YFSETQ. V dropped 5 bases and J dropped 9; count of bases not matched to a gene: 5. CDR3 in amino acids: CASRRQGALSPLHF. The CDR3 DNA reads as TGCGCCAGCAGGAGACAGGGGGCGCTTTCACCCCTCCACTTT.

This clone was observed many times. The chain couples TRBV25-1 to TRBJ2-7; no firm D call. Trimming removed 4 bases at V and 5 bases at J, with 15 bases between. The germline gives CDR1 MGHDK, CDR2 SYGVNS. The CDR3 runs 14 residues. The CDR3 nucleotides read TGTGCCAGCAGTGGGGCACTATGGAACGACGAGCAGTACTTC. This gives the protein CASSGALWNDEQYF.

DNA for the CDR3: TGTGCCAGCAGCTTAGGAAGAGAGTATGCCCTCCACTTT. Translated: CASSLGREYALHF. The chain has TRBV7-2 and TRBJ1-6; D unresolved. The V end was cut by 1 base, the J end by 14 bases, with 12 bases between. The germline CDR1 and CDR2 sequences are SGHTA and FQGNSA. This CDR3 is built from 13 residues.

The chain has TRBV7-2 and TRBJ2-2; D is unresolved. Germline V gene sequence: CDR1 SGHTA, CDR2 FQGNSA. V was clipped by 2 bases and J by 5 bases, with 6 bases between them. This CDR3 is 13 amino acids long. CDR3 nucleotides: TGTGCCAGCAGCTTAAAGTTTACCGGGGAGCTGTTTTTT. It translates to CASSLKFTGELFF.

The CDR3 nucleotides are TGCGCCAGCAGCCAAGCCCTGGACGCTCGCTCCTACGAGCAGTACTTC. Protein product: CASSQALDARSYEQYF. The V call is TRBV4-3, the J call TRBJ2-7; no clear D gene. The CDR3 spans 16 residues. V was pared by 1 base and J by 0 bases, with 13 bases between. Germline V lookup: CDR1 LGHNA, CDR2 YSLEER.

The chain recombines TRBV7-2 with TRBJ2-1, with a tentative D call TRBD2 (5 bases). Trimming stripped 6 bases from V and 5 bases from J, with 23 bases between. Germline V CDR1 and CDR2: SGHTA, FQGNSA. There are 17 residues in the CDR3. This CDR3 reads CASSSFWTEVTNNEQFF. The CDR3 DNA follows: TGTGCCAGCAGTTCTTTTTGGACTGAGGTAACTAACAATGAGCAGTTCTTC.

The rearrangement joins TRBV3-1 (or the pseudogene TRBV3-2) to TRBJ1-2; 9 nucleotides match TRBD1. CDR3 length equals 14 residues. Germline CDR1 LGHDT, CDR2 YNNKEL (reference sequence). J lost 8 bases, V lost 3 bases, and 7 bases had no gene match. The CDR3 DNA reads TGTGCCAGCAGCCACCCTCGGACAGGGGTAGGCTACACCTTC. Residues: CASSHPRTGVGYTF.

For the CDR3, the DNA is TGTGCCAGCAGCTCCGACAGGGGGGGAGGCAATCAGCCCCAGCATTTT. Residues: CASSSDRGGGNQPQHF. This chain links TRBV7-2 with TRBJ1-5, with 9 bases aligning to TRBD1. CDR3 length: 16 residues. V gave up 4 bases and J gave up 2 bases; unmatched junction bases: 6. CDR1 and CDR2 from the germline V gene are SGHTA and FQGNSA.

The chain uses TRBV19 and TRBJ1-6; perhaps TRBD1 as D (6 bases). Germline assignment: CDR1 LNHDA and CDR2 SQIVND (reference sequence). The CDR3 runs 16 residues. V gave up 5 bases and J gave up 0 bases, with 11 bases separating them. CDR3 sequence reads: CASSPQGISYNSPLHF. The CDR3 region has the DNA TGTGCCAGTAGTCCCCAGGGGATCTCCTATAATTCACCCCTCCACTTT.

This clone was picked up a small number of times. This rearrangement joins TRBV9 to TRBJ2-3, with no clear D. V shed 4 bases and J shed 6 bases, with 12 bases lying between them. Germline CDR1 SGDLS, CDR2 YYNGEE. The CDR3 totals 13 residues. DNA for the CDR3: TGTGCCAGCAGCCCACCCTTTGGGGATACGCAGTATTTT. It is translated as CASSPPFGDTQYF.

This clone was observed a single time. This sequence joins TRBV13 and TRBJ2-1; D is tentatively TRBD1 or TRBD2 (5 bases each). The V gene's germline CDR1 is PRHDT and CDR2 FYEKMQ (reference sequence). V was clipped by 4 bases and J by 6 bases, with 16 bases between them. This CDR3 is built from 15 residues. The DNA of the CDR3 is TGTGCCAGCAGCTCAACCTTCAGGGACCTCAATGAGCAGTTCTTC. Translated: CASSSTFRDLNEQFF.

J is TRBJ1-1 and V is TRBV27, with TRBD1 identical over 7 bases. The V and J ends lost 3 bases and 4 bases, in that order; junction bases with no gene match: 2. Germline CDR1 is MNHEY and CDR2 is SMNVEV (reference sequence). This CDR3 has 13 residues. The CDR3 loop is CASSFSGGTEAFF. Written as DNA, the CDR3 is TGTGCCAGCAGTTTTTCAGGGGGCACTGAAGCTTTCTTT.

The rearrangement uses TRBV5-8 and TRBJ1-2; D remains unclear. Trimming removed 0 bases at V and 9 bases at J, with 12 bases between. The CDR3 contains 13 residues. The germline gives CDR1 SGHTS, CDR2 YDEGEE. CDR3 nucleotides: TGTGCCAGCAGCTTGGGCGTTGGGAATAGCTACACCTTC. Encoded protein: CASSLGVGNSYTF. Full variable domain (missing parts from reference TRBV5-8 and TRBJ1-2): EAGVTQSPTHLIKTRGQQATLRCSPISGHTSVYWYQQALGLGLQFLLWYDEGEERNRGNFPPRFSGRQFPNYSSELNVNALELEDSALYLCASSLGVGNSYTFGSGTRLTVV.

The chain couples TRBV27 to TRBJ2-7, with 9 bases that match TRBD2. The V gene's germline CDR1 is MNHEY and CDR2 SMNVEV (reference sequence). The length of the CDR3 is 13 residues. V was pared by 6 bases and J by 2 bases, with 2 bases of the junction left unmatched. CDR3 loop: CASRVAGAYEQYF. The CDR3 nucleotides are TGTGCCAGCAGGGTAGCGGGGGCCTACGAGCAGTACTTC.

There are a few counts of this clone. The chain couples TRBV5-6 to TRBJ2-1; TRBD2 might be the D (6 bases). Germline V gives CDR1 SGHDT, CDR2 YYEEEE. CDR3 size: 13 residues. Trimming pared 3 bases from V and 15 bases from J, leaving 19 bases between. This chain's CDR3 is CASSYTGSPRRFF. CDR3 DNA sequence: TGTGCCAGCAGCTATACCGGGAGCCCGAGGAGGTTCTTC.

The CDR3 DNA sequence: TGTGCCAGCAGCGTAGGTGTGGAGAACTATGGCTACACCTTC. It yields the protein CASSVGVENYGYTF. The chain uses TRBV9 and TRBJ1-2; D ambiguous. Germline-derived CDR1 and CDR2 are SGDLS and YYNGEE. This CDR3 is built from 14 residues. V shed 0 bases and J shed 2 bases, with 8 bases lying between them.

The V call is TRBV6-2 or TRBV6-3, the J call TRBJ1-4; TRBD1 might be the D (6 bases). V lost 2 bases, J lost 5 bases, and 12 bases lay in between. The length of the CDR3 is 15 residues. Germline-derived CDR1 and CDR2 are MNHEY and SVGEGT. CDR3 protein: CASSYVGGPNEKLFF. DNA for the CDR3: TGTGCCAGCAGTTACGTCGGGGGGCCGAATGAAAAACTGTTTTTT.

Points on this clone: The junction departs from the called germline gene at one end, perhaps through a read error. The chain joins TRBV6-5 to TRBJ2-3; 7 nucleotides agree with TRBD1. CDR3 length: 15 residues. Germline assignment: CDR1 MNHEY and CDR2 SVGAGI. As DNA, the CDR3 is TGTGCCAGCAGTACTACAGGGGCTAGCACAGATGCGCAGTATTTT. Amino acid sequence: CASSTTGASTDAQYF.

This clone was detected only a few times. The chain links TRBV6-2 or TRBV6-3 to TRBJ2-5; D might be TRBD2 (5 bases). Deletions cut 6 bases from V and 5 bases from J, with 13 bases between. The germline V gene has CDR1 MNHEY and CDR2 SVGEGT. This CDR3 region has 13 residues. CDR3 nucleotides: TGTGCCAGCAGCCGACTAAGGACCGAGACCCAGTACTTC. Protein product: CASSRLRTETQYF.

The chain carries TRBV11-3 and TRBJ2-7; TRBD2 might be the D (6 bases). The CDR3 has 15 amino acids. With 1 base removed from V and 3 bases from J, the gap between germline ends came to 13 bases. Germline V CDR1 and CDR2: SGHNT, YENEEA. CDR3 sequence (DNA): TGTGCCAGCAGCTTAGGTTCGGGAGCCATCTACGAGCAGTACTTC. Its protein is CASSLGSGAIYEQYF.

This clone was seen repeatedly, ten times or more. The genes are TRBV4-1 and TRBJ1-1; D may be TRBD1 (5 bases). V was shortened by 3 bases and J by 14 bases, with 25 bases between the two germline ends. The CDR3 runs 15 residues. Looked up from germline, CDR1 is MGHRA and CDR2 is YSYEKL. CDR3 in amino acids: CASSHAEAGTAESFF. The CDR3 DNA reads TGCGCCAGCAGCCACGCCGAGGCCGGGACGGCCGAATCCTTCTTT.

This chain connects TRBV18 to TRBJ1-1; D gene unclear. The CDR3 sequence is 15 residues long. The ends were cut back, 0 bases at V and 1 base at J, with 9 bases in the middle. Germline CDR1 reads KGHSH; CDR2 reads LQKENI. CDR3 DNA: TGTGCCAGCTCACCACCGGTTGGAAGGAACACTGAAGCTTTCTTT. Translation gives CASSPPVGRNTEAFF.

CDR3 in amino acids: CASSLDYPGDYEQYV. The CDR3 coding sequence is TGCGCCAGCAGCTTGGATTACCCAGGGGACTACGAGCAGTACGTC. The chain links TRBV5-1 to TRBJ2-7; possibly TRBD1 for D (6 bases). From germline, CDR1 is SGHRS and CDR2 YFSETQ. The CDR3 consists of 15 residues. The V end was cut by 0 bases, the J end by 3 bases, with 13 bases between.

The chain joins TRBV12-3 or TRBV12-4 to TRBJ1-3; D unclear. The V gene lost 6 bases and the J gene lost 3 bases, with 6 bases spanning the gap. The CDR3 length is 12 residues. CDR3 region: CASSLFGNTIYF. In nucleotides, the CDR3 is TGTGCCAGCAGCCTTTTTGGAAACACCATATATTTT.

The chain combines TRBV25-1 with TRBJ1-1; D gene ambiguous. Trimming removed 3 bases at V and 5 bases at J, with 13 bases between. The germline CDR1 and CDR2 sequences are MGHDK and SYGVNS. CDR3 size: 14 residues. CDR3: CASSEWGGGTEAFF. The CDR3 region has the DNA TGTGCCAGCAGTGAGTGGGGAGGTGGTACTGAAGCTTTCTTT. Supplemented by reference TRBV25-1 and TRBJ1-1, the full variable domain reads EADIYQTPRYLVIGTGKKITLECSQTMGHDKMYWYQQDPGMELHLIHYSYGVNSTEKGDLSSESTVSRIRTEHFPLTLESARPSHTSQYLCASSEWGGGTEAFFGQGTRLTVV.

The V and J genes are TRBV5-1 and TRBJ1-2; D gene uncertain. Trimming left V 4 bases short and J 4 bases short, with 11 bases between. CDR3 size: 13 residues. Germline assignment: CDR1 SGHRS and CDR2 YFSETQ. The CDR3 sequence is CASSPGRSYGYTF. The CDR3 nucleotides read TGCGCCAGCAGCCCCGGGCGATCCTATGGCTACACCTTC.

This chain connects TRBV5-6 to TRBJ2-5, with 7 bases matching TRBD2. CDR1 is SGHDT, CDR2 YYEEEE, per germline. V shed 4 bases and J 2 bases; nucleotides not matched to a gene: 5. The CDR3 has 14 residues. CDR3: CASSGGGPQETQYF. CDR3 DNA: TGTGCCAGCAGCGGCGGGGGTCCTCAAGAGACCCAGTACTTC.

The V and J genes are TRBV30 and TRBJ1-2; 10 bases align to TRBD1. Germline lookup yields CDR1 GTSNPN and CDR2 SVGIG (reference sequence). The V and J ends lost 2 bases and 6 bases, in that order; junction bases with no gene match: 3. The CDR3 runs 13 residues. The CDR3 DNA follows: TGTGCCTGGAGTACCGGGACAGGGGATGGCTACACCTTC. This translates into CAWSTGTGDGYTF.